These 19 T cell receptor beta chains share one sample of origin, sequenced in a study of T-cell memory formation after mild COVID-19. Using its own MiXCR run on the 5' RACE reads, TCRdb lists one record per CDR3 protein. The table lists 85,000 to 130,000 distinct CDR3 sequences, approximately 13% of them singletons. Sequenced sample: PBMCs or a T cell subset sorted from them (not recorded which). Every receptor here comes from an adult woman who had mild COVID-19 (a few samples of this study predate the infection). Cell type and time point are not known.

Regarding this clonotype: A junction boundary mismatches the germline segment, possibly from a read error. This chain links TRBV5-6 with TRBJ2-7; either TRBD1 or TRBD2 may supply D (5 bases each). The CDR3 contains 13 residues. Per the germline V gene, CDR1 is SGHDT and CDR2 is YYEEEE. CDR3 sequence (DNA): TGTGCCAGCAGCTTGGAGAGGGGCTACGAGCCGTACTTC. Its translation: CASSLERGYEPYF.

The chain carries TRBV7-2 and TRBJ2-2; unclear D gene. Looked up from germline, CDR1 is SGHTA and CDR2 is FQGNSA. The V and J ends lost 3 bases and 0 bases respectively, with 11 bases between them. The CDR3 extends over 16 amino acids. The CDR3 sequence is CASSFPGPTNTGELFF. The CDR3 nucleotides are TGTGCCAGCAGCTTTCCAGGACCCACGAACACCGGGGAGCTGTTTTTT.

This clonotype turned up a few times. The chain links TRBV2 to TRBJ2-6; 7 bases fit TRBD1. With V trimmed by 6 bases and J by 2 bases, 13 bases remained unmatched. The CDR3 totals 18 residues. Germline V lookup: CDR1 SNHLY, CDR2 FYNNEI. The CDR3 reads CASSPGTARSPGANVLTF. In DNA form, the CDR3 reads TGTGCCAGCAGCCCCGGGACAGCTAGGTCCCCTGGGGCCAACGTCCTGACTTTC.

The chain uses TRBV7-9 and TRBJ2-1; possibly TRBD1 or TRBD2 for D (6 bases each). With 5 bases removed from V and 0 bases from J, the gap between germline ends came to 14 bases. There are 16 residues in the CDR3. Germline assignment: CDR1 SEHNR and CDR2 FQNEAQ (reference sequence). The CDR3 DNA follows: TGTGCCAGCAGCCCCGGGGGCGGCCACTCCTACAATGAGCAGTTCTTC. This sequence encodes CASSPGGGHSYNEQFF.

This clonotype was counted a few times. The chain carries TRBV2 and TRBJ2-5, with 8 bases fitting TRBD2. The trim removed 2 bases at V and 2 bases at J, leaving 4 bases unmatched. This CDR3 comprises 15 residues. CDR1 and CDR2 from the germline V gene are SNHLY and FYNNEI. CDR3 DNA sequence: TGTGCCAGCAGTGAAAGGACTAGCAGACAAGAGACCCAGTACTTC. It yields the protein CASSERTSRQETQYF.

This clonotype was detected only a few times. The chain combines TRBV6-2 or TRBV6-3 with TRBJ2-5, with TRBD2 matching 9 bases. This CDR3 is 13 amino acids long. The germline gives CDR1 MNHEY, CDR2 SVGEGT. Trimming took 10 bases from V and 4 from J; bases not matched to a gene: 7. The CDR3 nucleotides are TGTGCCACGAGACTAGCGGCCTCAGAGACCCAGTACTTC. The encoded protein is CATRLAASETQYF.

The CDR3 DNA sequence: TGTGCCAGCAGCAAAGACGGAGGGATCGACGAGCAGTACTTC. Translation: CASSKDGGIDEQYF. The chain employs TRBV9 and TRBJ2-7, with D tentatively TRBD2 (6 bases). Germline assignment: CDR1 SGDLS and CDR2 YYNGEE. V was cut by 4 bases and J by 5 bases, with 16 bases left in between. This CDR3 contains 14 residues.

The rearrangement joins TRBV28 to TRBJ2-1; 7 bases fit TRBD2. The CDR3 length is 15 residues. The germline gives CDR1 MDHEN, CDR2 SYDVKM. V was pared by 2 bases and J by 5 bases, with 6 bases of the junction left unmatched. CDR3 region: CASSLKRGVDNEQFF. For the CDR3, the DNA is TGTGCCAGCAGTTTAAAGCGGGGAGTGGACAATGAGCAGTTCTTC.

This clonotype came up a few times. The chain has TRBV6-5 and TRBJ2-3, with TRBD1 matching over 7 bases. CDR1 is MNHEY and CDR2 is SVGAGI in the germline V gene. This CDR3 is 16 amino acids long. V was clipped by 0 bases and J by 2 bases; unmatched bases: 5. The CDR3 nucleotides read TGTGCCAGCAGTTACTCGAGGACAGGAAACACAGATACGCAGTATTTT. It is translated as CASSYSRTGNTDTQYF.

DNA of the CDR3: TGTGCCAGCAGCCAAGATTTGGAAGGCACGGACACTGAAGCTTTCTTT. Translating it yields CASSQDLEGTDTEAFF. V gene TRBV3-1 combines with J gene TRBJ1-1, with unresolved D. The CDR3 loop spans 16 amino acids. CDR1 LGHDT and CDR2 YNNKEL come from the germline V gene (reference sequence). The V and J ends lost 0 bases and 3 bases respectively, with 14 bases between them.

The chain employs TRBV6-5 and TRBJ1-1; D is unresolved. Looked up from germline, CDR1 is MNHEY and CDR2 is SVGAGI. The CDR3 has 13 residues. V gave up 6 bases and J gave up 5 bases, with 13 bases separating them. CDR3 loop: CASRDNRGTEAFF. The CDR3 bases are TGTGCCAGCAGAGATAACCGAGGGACTGAAGCTTTCTTT.

The V and J genes are TRBV12-3 or TRBV12-4 and TRBJ1-1; D ambiguous. CDR3 length equals 11 residues. V was clipped by 6 bases and J by 8 bases, with 10 bases between them. CDR3 nucleotide sequence: TGTGCCAGCAGCCAGTCGGTGGAAGCTTTCTTT. Its protein is CASSQSVEAFF.

The chain recombines TRBV21-1 with TRBJ2-2; the table's D call TRBD1 went unverified against the DNA. TRBV21-1 is tagged as a pseudogene. This CDR3 contains 14 residues. The CDR3 spells CASSWGPWTGELFF. CDR3 nucleotide sequence: TGTGCCAGCTCGTGGGGACCCTGGACCGGGGAGCTGTTTTTT.

The table lists this clonotype with a few counts. The gene calls are TRBV24-1 and TRBJ2-2, with 8 bases aligning to TRBD2. Germline-derived CDR1 and CDR2 are KGHDR and SFDVKD. The V and J ends lost 7 bases and 3 bases, in that order; junction bases with no gene match: 9. The CDR3 consists of 16 residues. CDR3 region: CATSARGGADTGELFF. The CDR3 region has the DNA TGTGCCACCAGCGCTCGGGGGGGGGCAGACACCGGGGAGCTGTTTTTT.

The chain recombines TRBV6-7 with TRBJ1-5; the match to TRBD1 covers 8 bases. TRBV6-7 is given ORF status, its function remaining uncertain. This CDR3 comprises 17 residues. The trim removed 0 bases at V and 0 bases at J, leaving 4 bases unmatched. The CDR3 protein is CASSYSRGQVSNQPQHF. The DNA of the CDR3 is TGTGCCAGCAGTTACTCAAGGGGACAGGTTAGCAATCAGCCCCAGCATTTT.

The CDR3 bases are TGCGCCAGTACTCCCGGGGGGCTTTGGGAGCAGTTCTTC. The encoded protein is CASTPGGLWEQFF. This rearrangement joins TRBV5-1 to TRBJ2-1; a possible D gene is TRBD2 (7 bases). V gave up 8 bases and J gave up 10 bases, with 19 bases separating them. Per germline, CDR1 SGHRS and CDR2 YFSETQ. This CDR3 is 13 amino acids long.

Here the CDR3 reads CASFLGTNMNTEAFF. In nucleotides, the CDR3 is TGTGCCAGCTTCCTCGGGACAAACATGAACACTGAAGCTTTCTTT. J is TRBJ1-1 and V is TRBV6-5; D is perhaps TRBD1 (6 bases). The CDR3 length is 15 residues. V shed 8 bases and J shed 0 bases, with 16 bases lying between them. The germline V gene encodes CDR1 MNHEY and CDR2 SVGAGI.

This clonotype occurred many times. V gene TRBV11-2 combines with J gene TRBJ2-1, with D tentatively TRBD2 (6 bases). Between the trimmed V and J ends, which lost 2 bases and 12 bases, there was a span of 11 bases. CDR1 is SGHAT and CDR2 is FQNNGV in the germline V gene. The CDR3 length is 12 residues. CDR3 protein: CASSLLAGWQFF. CDR3 sequence (DNA): TGTGCCAGCAGCTTATTGGCGGGATGGCAGTTCTTC.

This clonotype occurred a few times. The CDR3 loop reads CASSPMGQGINEQFF. The DNA of the CDR3 is TGTGCCAGTAGTCCGATGGGACAGGGGATCAATGAGCAGTTCTTC. The chain carries TRBV19 and TRBJ2-1, with 10 bases matching TRBD1. The germline gives CDR1 LNHDA, CDR2 SQIVND (reference sequence). Germline trimming cut 5 bases from V and 6 bases from J; bases unmatched to any gene: 7. The CDR3 runs 15 residues.